The present T cell receptor (beta chain) was sequenced within a study of blood T cells in healthy people across ages. Study outcomes and limitations: Reliance upon unsorted PBMCs precluded definitive naive versus antigen-experienced comparison. Long-lived and aged donors differed, with more naive CD4+ cells and higher diversity in the long-lived.

Details on this clonotype: The antigen is not known.

Donors gave 8.5 to 10 milliliters of peripheral blood apiece. Trimming cost V 5 bases and J 5 bases, with 9 bases left between them. This CDR3 is built from 13 residues. Germline assignment: CDR1 SEHNR and CDR2 FQNEAQ (reference sequence). Together with a sample-barcoded 5' primer, a J-beta primer mix was included in a second PCR lasting about 7 to 12 cycles. The template-switch adaptor was a 5' adaptor with 12 random nucleotides. It tagged each cDNA molecule. TCRdb recomputed calls from the 5' RACE reads with MiXCR, one row per CDR3 protein. The repertoire has about 1 million distinct CDR3 sequences, 45% of them found once; the top ten carry around 18%.

V usage is TRBV7-9 and J usage is TRBJ2-2; D not certain. What was sequenced was blood. The receptor was isolated from a woman between 55 and 75 years old in good health. The CDR3 DNA follows: TGTGCCAGCAGCGAGTTACTTACCGGGGAGCTGTTTTTT. Translating it yields CASSELLTGELFF.